Below, 4 T cell receptor beta chains from the same sample are listed, as sequenced in a study of T cell responses to AZD1222 COVID-19 vaccine. The assay was immunoSEQ multiplex PCR, and TCRdb's table has in-frame clones only and misses some. There are some 150,000 clones in the sample; about 92% occur only once, and approximately 9% lies in the top ten. Sample: peripheral blood, taken on day 0 of AZD1222 vaccination. The receptors derive from an adult in good health.

Details on this clone: At one end the junction does not follow the germline gene, possibly because of a read error. V usage is TRBV7-9 and J usage is TRBJ1-1; D is unresolved. Germline CDR1 SEHNR, CDR2 FQNEAQ (reference sequence). CDR3 length: 12 residues. The CDR3, as DNA: TGTGCCAGCAGCTTTGTAGACACCGAAGCTTTCTTT. This gives the protein CASSFVDTEAFF.

This clone showed up just once. The chain uses TRBV28 and TRBJ1-2; no definite D call. V was shortened by 6 bases and J by 0 bases, with 20 bases between the two germline ends. CDR1 and CDR2 from the germline V gene are MDHEN and SYDVKM. This CDR3 contains 17 residues. The CDR3 DNA sequence: TGTGCCAGCAGGAACTCGATGATGATGCGGACTAACTATGGCTACACCTTC. Its protein is CASRNSMMMRTNYGYTF.

This chain joins TRBV4-1 and TRBJ1-2; D gene ambiguous. CDR3 length: 13 residues. Trimming took 5 bases from V and 8 from J, leaving 15 bases between them. The germline gives CDR1 MGHRA, CDR2 YSYEKL. CDR3 sequence: CASSSVGNGGYTF. The CDR3 coding sequence is TGCGCCAGCAGCTCAGTAGGCAATGGGGGCTACACCTTC.

This chain uses TRBV3-1 (or the pseudogene TRBV3-2) with TRBJ2-7, with D possibly being TRBD1 (6 bases). Germline CDR1 LGHDT, CDR2 YNNKEL (reference sequence). The germline V and J ends were trimmed by 1 base and 0 bases, with 13 bases remaining between them. CDR3 size: 16 residues. CDR3 sequence: CASSQGGPGDSYEQYF. The CDR3 DNA reads TGTGCCAGCAGCCAAGGAGGTCCAGGGGACTCCTACGAGCAGTACTTC.